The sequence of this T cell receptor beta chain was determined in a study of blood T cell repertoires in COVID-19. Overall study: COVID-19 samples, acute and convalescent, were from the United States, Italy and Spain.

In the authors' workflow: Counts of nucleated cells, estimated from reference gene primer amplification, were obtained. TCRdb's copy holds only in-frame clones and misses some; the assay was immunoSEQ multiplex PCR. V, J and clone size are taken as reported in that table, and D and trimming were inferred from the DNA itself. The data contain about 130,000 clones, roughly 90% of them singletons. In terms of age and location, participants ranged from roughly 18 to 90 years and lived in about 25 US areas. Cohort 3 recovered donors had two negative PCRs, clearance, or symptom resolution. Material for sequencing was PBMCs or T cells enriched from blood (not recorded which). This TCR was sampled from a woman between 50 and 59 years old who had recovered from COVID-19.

CDR3 nucleotides: TGTGCCAGCAGCACGTTTGCAGGGAACACTGAAGCTTTCTTT. It specifies CASSTFAGNTEAFF. The J gene is TRBJ1-1, the V gene TRBV5-6, with unresolved D. V lost 4 bases, J lost 1 base, and 11 bases lay in between. From germline, CDR1 is SGHDT and CDR2 YYEEEE. This CDR3 contains 14 residues.